This passage covers 14 T cell receptor beta chains from one sample sequenced in a study of cytotoxic CD8 clonotypes in ibrutinib-treated CLL. Clones were sequenced by immunoSEQ multiplex PCR, and TCRdb holds only the in-frame ones, with some missing. The table shows about 130,000 clones, with roughly 85% occurring only once. Specimen: PBMCs, collected after 24 months of ibrutinib treatment. These receptors were obtained from a human donor with chronic lymphocytic leukemia.

Of note for this clone: Other nucleotide sequences from this sample produce the same CDR3. The J gene is TRBJ2-5, the V gene TRBV7-2; D gene ambiguous. The CDR3 length is 13 residues. Germline lookup yields CDR1 SGHTA and CDR2 FQGNSA. V was shortened by 1 base and J by 2 bases, with 5 bases between the two germline ends. CDR3 region: CASSLVQQETQYF. CDR3 sequence (DNA): TGTGCCAGCAGCTTAGTACAGCAAGAGACCCAGTACTTC.

The rearrangement uses TRBV5-1 and TRBJ2-4, with D tentatively TRBD1 or TRBD2 (6 bases each). The CDR3 totals 13 residues. The V gene's germline CDR1 is SGHRS and CDR2 YFSETQ. The V gene lost 0 bases and the J gene lost 8 bases, with 9 bases spanning the gap. CDR3 sequence reads: CASSLERGDIQYF. The CDR3 DNA follows: TGCGCCAGCAGCTTGGAAAGGGGGGACATTCAGTACTTC.

The chain uses TRBV30 and TRBJ2-5, with D hard to call. Trimming stripped 3 bases from V and 1 base from J, with 9 bases between. Germline CDR1 GTSNPN, CDR2 SVGIG (reference sequence). This CDR3 spans 13 amino acids. CDR3 in amino acids: CAWSIRVQETQYF. CDR3 sequence (DNA): TGTGCCTGGAGCATCCGGGTCCAAGAGACCCAGTACTTC.

The chain links TRBV5-6 to TRBJ2-5; 11 bases agree with TRBD1. V shed 4 bases and J 2 bases; nucleotides not matched to a gene: 7. Germline-derived CDR1 and CDR2 are SGHDT and YYEEEE. The CDR3 covers 16 residues. CDR3 coding DNA: TGTGCCAGCAGCACGGACAGGGGGCCCACTCAAGAGACCCAGTACTTC. Its protein is CASSTDRGPTQETQYF.

This sequence joins TRBV11-2 and TRBJ2-1; either TRBD1 or TRBD2 may supply D (5 bases each). Germline V gene lookup returns CDR1 SGHAT and CDR2 FQNNGV. V gave up 1 base and J gave up 0 bases, with 7 bases separating them. The CDR3 has 15 residues. Written as DNA, the CDR3 is TGTGCCAGCAGCTTAGGGGGGAGCTCCTACAATGAGCAGTTCTTC. Encoded protein: CASSLGGSSYNEQFF.

V and J are TRBV18 and TRBJ1-1, with D perhaps TRBD1 (6 bases). This CDR3 spans 17 amino acids. The ends were cut back, 3 bases at V and 0 bases at J, with 17 bases in the middle. CDR1 KGHSH and CDR2 LQKENI come from the germline V gene. CDR3 loop: CASSPGQKKVMNTEAFF. The CDR3 nucleotides are TGTGCCAGCTCACCGGGACAAAAGAAAGTGATGAACACTGAAGCTTTCTTT.

This chain's CDR3 is CASAIDRGLAKNIQYF. CDR3 nucleotides: TGTGCCAGCGCTATCGACAGGGGGCTCGCCAAAAACATTCAGTACTTC. V and J are TRBV2 and TRBJ2-4; 10 bases map to TRBD1. With 8 bases clipped from V and 1 base from J, the junction kept 8 bases outside the gene matches. Germline lookup yields CDR1 SNHLY and CDR2 FYNNEI. This CDR3 has 16 residues.

This chain joins TRBV19 and TRBJ1-2; unclear D gene. V was clipped by 2 bases and J by 5 bases, with 12 bases between them. There are 14 residues in the CDR3. Germline values: CDR1 LNHDA, CDR2 SQIVND (reference sequence). Written as DNA, the CDR3 is TGTGCCAGTAGTATAAATACGTTCGGGTATGGCTACACCTTC. It translates to CASSINTFGYGYTF.

The CDR3 spells CAISEGLAGGSDTQYF. Written as DNA, the CDR3 is TGTGCCATCAGTGAAGGCCTAGCGGGAGGGTCAGATACGCAGTATTTT. The V call is TRBV10-3, the J call TRBJ2-3; the match to TRBD2 covers 12 bases. Germline loops: CDR1 ENHRY, CDR2 SYGVKD. The ends lost 3 bases at V and 4 bases at J; junction bases unmatched: 5. CDR3 length: 16 residues.

V gene TRBV28 combines with J gene TRBJ2-7, with TRBD2 identical over 8 bases. V dropped 6 bases and J dropped 0; count of bases not matched to a gene: 4. The CDR3 contains 14 residues. Germline V lookup: CDR1 MDHEN, CDR2 SYDVKM. The CDR3 protein is CASRSGGSSYEQYF. CDR3 sequence (DNA): TGTGCCAGCAGGAGCGGGGGAAGCTCCTACGAGCAGTACTTC.

This clone was observed once. The chain carries TRBV9 and TRBJ2-5; D is perhaps TRBD1 or TRBD2 (6 bases each). The ends were cut back, 4 bases at V and 3 bases at J, with 16 bases in the middle. The germline V gene encodes CDR1 SGDLS and CDR2 YYNGEE. The CDR3 sequence is 15 residues long. The CDR3 region has the DNA TGTGCCAGCAGCCTCCGAGGAGGGGGTAAAGAGACCCAGTACTTC. It translates to CASSLRGGGKETQYF.

This sequence joins TRBV19 and TRBJ1-3; the match to TRBD1 covers 8 bases. The V segment lost 1 base and the J segment 3 bases; nucleotides outside the gene matches: 5. Germline V gene lookup returns CDR1 LNHDA and CDR2 SQIVND (reference sequence). The CDR3 has 16 residues. The CDR3 loop reads CASSIATGTGGNTIYF. In DNA form, the CDR3 reads TGTGCCAGTAGTATAGCCACCGGGACAGGTGGAAACACCATATATTTT.

The CDR3 DNA reads TGTGCCAGCCGGGTGGGGGGGTCCAACACTGAAGCTTTCTTT. Encoded protein: CASRVGGSNTEAFF. The V gene is TRBV7-2, the J gene TRBJ1-1, with D tentatively TRBD1 (5 bases). Germline lookup yields CDR1 SGHTA and CDR2 FQGNSA. The V gene lost 8 bases and the J gene lost 2 bases, with 15 bases spanning the gap. The CDR3 covers 14 residues.

The chain has TRBV7-3 and TRBJ2-7, with TRBD1 matching 9 bases. CDR1 and CDR2 from the germline V gene are SGHTA and FQGTGA. The CDR3 totals 17 residues. Trimming at V came to 5 bases and at J to 5 bases, leaving 16 bases not matched to a gene. CDR3 in amino acids: CASSRKMLQGAGNEQYF. CDR3 nucleotide sequence: TGTGCCAGCAGCCGAAAGATGTTACAGGGGGCTGGCAACGAGCAGTACTTC.